The clone carrying this T cell receptor beta chain has just one count. This entry is derived from a study of T cell changes during pregnancy in multiple sclerosis. The CDR3 has 13 amino acids. Looked up from germline, CDR1 is SGHRS and CDR2 is YFSETQ. Trimming shortened V by 0 bases and J by 4 bases, and 7 bases separated the two germline ends. Profiled with immunoSEQ multiplex PCR; TCRdb holds only in-frame clones, not every one. This sample carries 50,000 to 60,000 clones, 75% to 90% of them seen once, and the ten largest clones take 0.35% to 0.45%. This material consisted of CD4+ T cells from peripheral blood mononuclear cells, taken in the third trimester of pregnancy. The chain joins TRBV5-1 to TRBJ1-1, with a weak D call TRBD1 (5 bases). This TCR derives from a female donor with multiple sclerosis, enrolled in a pregnancy study. CDR3 DNA: TGCGCCAGCAGCTTGGGCGGGGGCACTGAAGCTTTCTTT. This gives the protein CASSLGGGTEAFF.